This TCR beta chain was sequenced for a study of T cells in Graves' hyperthyroidism and ophthalmopathy. RNA transcripts provided the source from which TCR beta CDR3 regions were amplified. The study used the HTBI primer set for a first-round RT-PCR of the TCR CDR3. Each CDR3 protein gets one entry after TCRdb re-called the multiplex PCR reads with MiXCR. The sample carries hundreds of thousands of distinct CDR3 sequences, approximately 13% recorded once. Trimming removed 3 bases from V and 10 bases from J, with 12 bases in between. Germline V lookup: CDR1 WSHSY, CDR2 SAAADI. CDR3 length: 12 residues. Patients aged 18 to 65 had newly diagnosed hyperthyroidism lasting under 2 months. PBMCs came from about 10 ml fresh peripheral blood. General study results and limits: Among thyroid clonotypes expanded above 0.001, most also appeared in blood.

The sample holds a few counts of this clonotype. Its matching antigen is unknown. The chain joins TRBV10-2 to TRBJ1-1; no reliable D call. The sample taken for sequencing was blood. This clonotype was sampled from a young woman with Graves' hyperthyroidism. The CDR3 reads CASSDLGTGAFF. In nucleotides, the CDR3 is TGCGCCAGCAGTGATCTAGGAACGGGAGCTTTCTTT.